This entry lists 22 T cell receptor beta chains sequenced from one sample in a study of blood T cell repertoires in COVID-19. Measured with immunoSEQ multiplex PCR; TCRdb has only the in-frame clones, and not every one. The table lists 110,000 to 150,000 clones, 88% of them singletons, with about 10% in the top ten. Specimen: peripheral blood. These TCRs come from a man between 45 and 60 years old with active or convalescent COVID-19.

The genes are TRBV20-1 and TRBJ2-2; 7 bases are a match to TRBD1. Trimming cost V 3 bases and J 2 bases; bases outside gene matches: 6. Germline CDR1 is DFQATT and CDR2 is SNEGSKA (reference sequence). This CDR3 has 15 amino acids. CDR3 loop: CSASSGTANTGELFF. CDR3 in DNA: TGCAGTGCTAGTAGTGGGACAGCTAACACCGGGGAGCTGTTTTTT.

This clone was counted once. The V gene is TRBV5-1, the J gene TRBJ2-5; D may be TRBD1 (6 bases). The germline CDR1 and CDR2 sequences are SGHRS and YFSETQ. The germline V and J ends were trimmed by 0 bases and 0 bases, with 9 bases remaining between them. The CDR3 is 15 residues long. CDR3 sequence: CASSLAPGDQETQYF. Written as DNA, the CDR3 is TGCGCCAGCAGCTTGGCGCCAGGGGACCAAGAGACCCAGTACTTC. Full variable domain (missing parts from reference TRBV5-1 and TRBJ2-5): KAGVTQTPRYLIKTRGQQVTLSCSPISGHRSVSWYQQTPGQGLQFLFEYFSETQRNKGNFPGRFSGRQFSNSRSEMNVSTLELGDSALYLCASSLAPGDQETQYFGPGTRLLVL.

Here the CDR3 reads CASSLLVGTGVNQPQHF. CDR3 bases: TGTGCCAGCAGCTTATTGGTAGGGACGGGAGTCAATCAGCCCCAGCATTTT. The chain has TRBV7-8 and TRBJ1-5, with a possible D match to TRBD1 (5 bases). CDR1 is SGHVS, CDR2 FQNEAQ, per germline. This CDR3 has 17 amino acids. The V and J ends lost 2 bases and 3 bases respectively, with 17 bases between them.

This clone was picked up a small number of times. The chain recombines TRBV5-4 with TRBJ1-1; D possibly corresponds to TRBD1 (5 bases). V was shortened by 4 bases and J by 5 bases, with 12 bases between the two germline ends. The CDR3 has 13 amino acids. Germline V lookup: CDR1 SGHNT, CDR2 YYREEE (reference sequence). The CDR3 here is CASSPRDGTEAFF. CDR3 nucleotides: TGTGCCAGCAGCCCGCGGGACGGGACTGAAGCTTTCTTT.

The J gene is TRBJ1-1, the V gene TRBV14, with D tentatively TRBD1 (5 bases). Germline V gene data show CDR1 as SGHDN and CDR2 as FVKESK. Trimming removed 4 bases from V and 3 bases from J, with 21 bases in between. The CDR3 is made up of 17 amino acids. The CDR3 DNA sequence: TGTGCCAGCAGCCCGCTCGGGCAGGGATATTTGCACACTGAAGCTTTCTTT. Amino acid sequence: CASSPLGQGYLHTEAFF. The variable domain in full, with the rest retrieved from reference TRBV14 and TRBJ1-1, is EAGVTQFPSHSVIEKGQTVTLRCDPISGHDNLYWYRRVMGKEIKFLLHFVKESKQDESGMPNNRFLAERTGGTYSTLKVQPAELEDSGVYFCASSPLGQGYLHTEAFFGQGTRLTVV.

This clone has only a few counts. A junction end diverges from the germline sequence, so it may reflect a read error. V gene TRBV7-7 combines with J gene TRBJ2-2; tentatively, D is TRBD2 (7 bases). This CDR3 spans 15 amino acids. The germline V gene encodes CDR1 SSHAT and CDR2 FNYEAQ (reference sequence). CDR3 sequence: CASSLTGGNTGELFF. The DNA for the CDR3 is TGTGCTAGCAGCTTAACGGGGGGCAACACCGGGGAGCTGTTTTTT.

The gene calls are TRBV5-1 and TRBJ2-5; D not certain. The length of the CDR3 is 14 residues. CDR1 and CDR2 from the germline V gene are SGHRS and YFSETQ. V lost 0 bases and J lost 1, with 7 bases in between. CDR3 protein: CASSLEYTQETQYF. The CDR3, as DNA: TGCGCCAGCAGCTTGGAATACACCCAAGAGACCCAGTACTTC.

This clone was seen a few times. The chain recombines TRBV6-2 or TRBV6-3 with TRBJ1-2; a possible D gene is TRBD1 (6 bases). The CDR3 is 15 residues long. Germline lookup yields CDR1 MNHEY and CDR2 SVGEGT. V lost 0 bases and J 7 bases, leaving 15 bases between the germline ends. CDR3 region: CASSYSTGRASGYTF. The CDR3 DNA sequence: TGTGCCAGCAGTTACTCGACAGGTAGAGCTTCTGGCTACACCTTC.

J is TRBJ2-1 and V is TRBV28, with TRBD2 identical over 8 bases. V lost 4 bases to trimming and J lost 0 bases; unmatched junction nucleotides: 2. The CDR3 runs to 15 residues. CDR1 and CDR2 from the germline V gene are MDHEN and SYDVKM. CDR3 sequence: CASSWAGGSYNEQFF. CDR3 nucleotide sequence: TGTGCCAGCAGTTGGGCGGGGGGCTCCTACAATGAGCAGTTCTTC.

The chain has TRBV28 and TRBJ2-7, with TRBD2 identical over 8 bases. This CDR3 contains 15 residues. V gave up 2 bases and J gave up 2 bases; unmatched junction bases: 5. Per the germline V gene, CDR1 is MDHEN and CDR2 is SYDVKM. This CDR3 reads CASSLVRGAPYEQYF. CDR3 nucleotide sequence: TGTGCCAGCAGTTTAGTGCGGGGGGCACCCTACGAGCAGTACTTC.

The chain links TRBV19 to TRBJ2-2, with 10 bases that match TRBD1. This CDR3 is built from 14 residues. Germline CDR1 reads LNHDA; CDR2 reads SQIVND (reference sequence). The ends lost 4 bases at V and 9 bases at J; junction bases unmatched: 5. In nucleotides, the CDR3 is TGTGCCAGTAGTACCGGGGACAGGGGTCGGGAGCTGTTTTTT. Protein product: CASSTGDRGRELFF.

This clone has only one observation. The chain employs TRBV6-4 and TRBJ2-2; D is unresolved. V lost 7 bases and J 5 bases, leaving 8 bases between the germline ends. The CDR3 contains 12 residues. Germline V gene data show CDR1 as MRHNA and CDR2 as SNTAGT. CDR3 bases: TGTGCCAGCACCACCACTACCGGGGAGCTGTTTTTT. Translated, it gives CASTTTTGELFF.

This chain joins TRBV18 and TRBJ1-4; tentatively, D is TRBD1 (5 bases). The V end lost 3 bases, the J end lost 3 bases, and 17 bases lay between the germline ends. CDR1 and CDR2 (germline): KGHSH, LQKENI. The CDR3 consists of 17 residues. This CDR3 is CASSPPGGGGPNEKLFF. The DNA of the CDR3 is TGTGCCAGCTCACCCCCTGGAGGCGGGGGACCTAATGAAAAACTGTTTTTT.

The rearrangement uses TRBV28 and TRBJ2-5; 7 positions match TRBD1. J gave up 4 bases and V 7 bases, and 12 bases lay outside the gene matches. The CDR3 totals 15 residues. CDR1 and CDR2 from the germline V gene are MDHEN and SYDVKM. CDR3 loop: CASTMTGFGRETQYF. DNA for the CDR3: TGTGCCAGCACCATGACAGGGTTCGGGCGAGAGACCCAGTACTTC.

The chain links TRBV3-1 (or the pseudogene TRBV3-2) to TRBJ2-7; D ambiguous. The germline V gene encodes CDR1 LGHDT and CDR2 YNNKEL (reference sequence). CDR3 length: 12 residues. Trimming cost V 4 bases and J 4 bases, with 8 bases left between them. CDR3 sequence (DNA): TGTGCCAGCAGCCGCAACCGGTACGAGCAGTACTTC. It encodes CASSRNRYEQYF.

The chain links TRBV7-2 to TRBJ1-1; no firm D call. Germline V gene data show CDR1 as SGHTA and CDR2 as FQGNSA. V was trimmed by 1 base and J by 2 bases, leaving 5 bases between them. The CDR3 totals 13 residues. The CDR3 nucleotides are TGTGCCAGCAGCTTAGGGGCCAACACTGAAGCTTTCTTT. Its translation: CASSLGANTEAFF.

This chain links TRBV7-2 with TRBJ2-5, with 8 bases that match TRBD1. The CDR3 spans 15 residues. Germline CDR1 reads SGHTA; CDR2 reads FQGNSA. Germline trimming cut 1 base from V and 3 bases from J; bases unmatched to any gene: 4. The CDR3 sequence is CASSLDRGRKETQYF. The CDR3 DNA sequence: TGTGCCAGCAGCTTAGACAGGGGGAGGAAAGAGACCCAGTACTTC.

The rearrangement joins TRBV9 to TRBJ2-3, with D perhaps TRBD2 (6 bases). The CDR3 spans 15 residues. CDR1 is SGDLS and CDR2 is YYNGEE in the germline V gene. With 0 bases removed from V and 4 bases from J, the gap between germline ends came to 12 bases. CDR3 residues: CASSVAGGLPDTQYF. The CDR3 nucleotides are TGTGCCAGCAGCGTAGCCGGGGGATTGCCAGATACGCAGTATTTT. The variable domain in full, completed from reference TRBV9 and TRBJ2-3, reads DSGVTQTPKHLITATGQRVTLRCSPRSGDLSVYWYQQSLDQGLQFLIQYYNGEERAKGNILERFSAQQFPDLHSELNLSSLELGDSALYFCASSVAGGLPDTQYFGPGTRLTVL.

This chain uses TRBV6-5 with TRBJ1-1, with 7 bases aligning to TRBD1. Germline V CDR1 and CDR2: MNHEY, SVGAGI. The CDR3 loop spans 14 amino acids. V dropped 6 bases and J dropped 5; count of bases not matched to a gene: 9. CDR3 DNA sequence: TGTGCCAGCAGGCCCAGGGGGGTCGGGACTGAAGCTTTCTTT. It yields the protein CASRPRGVGTEAFF.

The rearrangement joins TRBV6-2 or TRBV6-3 to TRBJ2-6; maybe TRBD2 (6 bases). The length of the CDR3 is 17 residues. V lost 4 bases and J 0 bases, leaving 13 bases between the germline ends. The germline CDR1 and CDR2 sequences are MNHEY and SVGEGT. CDR3 nucleotide sequence: TGTGCCAGCAGTTTTACACTCGGGGGCTCTGGGGCCAACGTCCTGACTTTC. This translates into CASSFTLGGSGANVLTF.

The rearrangement uses TRBV11-2 and TRBJ2-2, with TRBD2 matching 10 bases. Germline CDR1 reads SGHAT; CDR2 reads FQNNGV. The CDR3 has 16 residues. V dropped 5 bases and J dropped 7; count of bases not matched to a gene: 10. CDR3 nucleotide sequence: TGTGCCAGCAGCCCCCGCAGCGGGAGGGCCGGCGGGGAGCTGTTTTTT. Protein: CASSPRSGRAGGELFF. The complete variable domain, with remaining parts taken from reference TRBV11-2 and TRBJ2-2, reads EAGVAQSPRYKIIEKRQSVAFWCNPISGHATLYWYQQILGQGPKLLIQFQNNGVVDDSQLPKDRFSAERLKGVDSTLKIQPAKLEDSAVYLCASSPRSGRAGGELFFGEGSRLTVL.

This chain uses TRBV7-9 with TRBJ2-2; the D gene is possibly TRBD2 (6 bases). The CDR3 has 15 amino acids. CDR1 SEHNR and CDR2 FQNEAQ come from the germline V gene (reference sequence). Trimming removed 3 bases at V and 4 bases at J, with 12 bases between. CDR3 nucleotide sequence: TGTGCCAGCAGCTTGGTGGAGGGCCCCACCGGGGAGCTGTTTTTT. Protein product: CASSLVEGPTGELFF.